The 4 T cell receptor beta chains presented below share a single source sample, sequenced in a study of molecular identifiers for immune sequencing clone quantification. TCRdb analysed the PCR reads with MiXCR anew, one entry per CDR3 protein. There are approximately 670,000 distinct CDR3 sequences in the sample; about 20% occur only once, and approximately 0.9% lies in the top ten. Sequenced input: naive CD8+ T cells from blood, with Jurkat cell RNA spiked in. Subset here: FACS-sorted CD8+CD4-CCR7+CD45RA+ naive T cells. The receptor set was obtained from a human donor in good health. Some libraries in this study had Jurkat cell RNA spiked in.

This clonotype showed up just a few times. CDR3 residues: CASSPGSQYF. The CDR3 DNA reads as TGTGCCAGCAGCCCCGGTTCCCAGTACTTC. The chain uses TRBV9 and TRBJ2-5, with unresolved D. CDR3 size: 10 residues. Trimming stripped 4 bases from V and 9 bases from J, with 7 bases between. Germline V gives CDR1 SGDLS, CDR2 YYNGEE.

This clonotype was recorded at least ten times. The chain is built from TRBV4-3 and TRBJ1-5, with D hard to call. V gave up 0 bases and J gave up 3 bases, with 12 bases separating them. Germline CDR1 and CDR2: LGHNA and YSLEER. This CDR3 is 16 amino acids long. CDR3 loop: CASSQDRGTYNQPQHF. As DNA, the CDR3 is TGCGCCAGCAGCCAAGATCGCGGCACATACAATCAGCCCCAGCATTTT.

This clonotype was observed at least ten times. The rearrangement joins TRBV2 to TRBJ2-3; D remains ambiguous. Germline V gene sequence: CDR1 SNHLY, CDR2 FYNNEI. The CDR3 has 16 amino acids. Deletions cut 2 bases from V and 2 bases from J, with 14 bases between. DNA of the CDR3: TGTGCCAGCAGTGAAATTTCTGTGAGACACACAGATACGCAGTATTTT. Translating it yields CASSEISVRHTDTQYF.

This sequence joins TRBV12-3 or TRBV12-4 and TRBJ2-7; no reliable D call. V was clipped by 1 base and J by 2 bases, with 9 bases between them. CDR3 size: 14 residues. CDR3 protein: CASSLGTTPYEQYF. CDR3 DNA sequence: TGTGCCAGCAGTTTAGGTACAACCCCCTACGAGCAGTACTTC.